This T cell receptor beta chain was sequenced in a study of CD8+CD57+ T cells in acquired aplastic anemia. Study-level background: DNA recovered from sorted CD4+ and CD8+ cells had a mean of approximately 3 ug. General study results and limits: Patients and controls shared approximately 28 CD8+ CDR3 sequences.

The patients chosen for sequencing had shown expansion of CD8+CD57+ cells (detected by flow cytometry). Severe acquired aplastic anemia was present in all patients. Among the patients, none had received any therapy at the time of blood sampling. Remarks on this clonotype: Its target is unknown.

Germline-derived CDR1 and CDR2 are MNHEY and SMNVEV (reference sequence). The CDR3 is 17 residues long. V trimming: 6 bases; J trimming: 2 bases; junction bases outside the gene matches: 8. TCR beta VDJ and CDR3 profiles were obtained from a genomic DNA template. One entry per CDR3 protein results from TCRdb running MiXCR on the reads. The sample has 200,000 to 300,000 distinct CDR3 sequences, roughly 80% seen once; the top ten hold 35% to 50%. This clonotype originated in a human donor with aplastic anemia. Sequencing used sorted CD4+, CD8+, or CD8+CD57+ T cells (not recorded which) from PBMCs. This chain links TRBV27 with TRBJ2-5; TRBD2 aligns across 14 bases. The CDR3 spells CASRQGLAGAHQETQYF. The CDR3 coding sequence is TGTGCCAGCAGACAGGGACTAGCGGGGGCCCATCAAGAGACCCAGTACTTC.